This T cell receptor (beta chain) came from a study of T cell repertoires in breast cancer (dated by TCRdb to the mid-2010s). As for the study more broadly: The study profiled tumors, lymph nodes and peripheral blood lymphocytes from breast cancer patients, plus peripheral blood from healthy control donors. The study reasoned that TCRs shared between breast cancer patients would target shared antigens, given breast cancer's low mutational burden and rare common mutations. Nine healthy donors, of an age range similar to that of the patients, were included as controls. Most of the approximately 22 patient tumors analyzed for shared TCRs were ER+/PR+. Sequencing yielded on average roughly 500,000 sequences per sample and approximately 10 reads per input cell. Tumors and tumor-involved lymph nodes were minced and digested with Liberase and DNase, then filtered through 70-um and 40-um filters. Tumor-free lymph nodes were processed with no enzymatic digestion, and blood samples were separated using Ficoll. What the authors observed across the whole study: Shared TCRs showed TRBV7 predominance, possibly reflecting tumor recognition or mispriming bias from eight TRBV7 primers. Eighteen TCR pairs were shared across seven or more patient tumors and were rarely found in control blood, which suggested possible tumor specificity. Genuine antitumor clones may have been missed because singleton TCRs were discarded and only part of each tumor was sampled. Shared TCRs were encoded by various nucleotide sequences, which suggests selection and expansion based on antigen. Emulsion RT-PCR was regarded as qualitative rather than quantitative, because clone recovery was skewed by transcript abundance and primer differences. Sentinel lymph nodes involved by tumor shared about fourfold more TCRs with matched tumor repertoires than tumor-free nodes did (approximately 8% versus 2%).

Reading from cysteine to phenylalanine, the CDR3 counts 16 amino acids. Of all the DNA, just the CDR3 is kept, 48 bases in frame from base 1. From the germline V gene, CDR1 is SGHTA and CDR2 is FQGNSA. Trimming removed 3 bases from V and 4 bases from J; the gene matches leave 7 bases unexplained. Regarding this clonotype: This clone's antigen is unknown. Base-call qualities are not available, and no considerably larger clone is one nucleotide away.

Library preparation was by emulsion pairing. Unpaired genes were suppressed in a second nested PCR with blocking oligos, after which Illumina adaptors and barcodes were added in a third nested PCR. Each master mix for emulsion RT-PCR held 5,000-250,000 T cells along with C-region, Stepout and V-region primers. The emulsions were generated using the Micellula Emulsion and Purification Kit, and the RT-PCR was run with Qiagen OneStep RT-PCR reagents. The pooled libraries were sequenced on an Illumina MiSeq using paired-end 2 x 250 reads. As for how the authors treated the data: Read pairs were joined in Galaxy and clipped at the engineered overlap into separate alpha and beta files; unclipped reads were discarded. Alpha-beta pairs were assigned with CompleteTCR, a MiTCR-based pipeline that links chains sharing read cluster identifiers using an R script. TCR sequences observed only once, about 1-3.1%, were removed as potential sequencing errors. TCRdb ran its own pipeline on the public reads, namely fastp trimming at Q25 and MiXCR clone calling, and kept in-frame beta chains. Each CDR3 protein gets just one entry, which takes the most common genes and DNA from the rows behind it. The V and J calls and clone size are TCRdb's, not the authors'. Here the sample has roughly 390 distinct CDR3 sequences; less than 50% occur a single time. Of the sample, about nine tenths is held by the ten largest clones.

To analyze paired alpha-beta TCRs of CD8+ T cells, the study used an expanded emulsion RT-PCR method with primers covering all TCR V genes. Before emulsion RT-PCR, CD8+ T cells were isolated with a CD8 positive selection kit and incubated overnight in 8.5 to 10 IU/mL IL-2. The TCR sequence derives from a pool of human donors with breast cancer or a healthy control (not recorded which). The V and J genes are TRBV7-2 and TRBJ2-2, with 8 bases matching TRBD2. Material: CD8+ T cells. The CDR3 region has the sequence CASSFSGLGTTGELFF. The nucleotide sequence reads TGTGCCAGCAGCTTCTCGGGACTAGGTACCACCGGGGAGCTGTTTTTT.